This T cell receptor beta chain emerged from a study of patients and donors after allogeneic stem cell transplantation. MiXCR, run by TCRdb on the RT-PCR reads, gives a single entry per CDR3 protein. The sample consists of roughly 30,000 distinct CDR3 sequences, approximately 6.3% of them appearing once. This clonotype was recorded many times. The germline V gene has CDR1 LGHNA and CDR2 YSLEER. The CDR3 is 16 residues long. Trimming took off 1 base at V and 5 bases at J, with 14 bases between the two ends. The TCR originated in a human donor who was either an allogeneic HSCT recipient or a stem cell or donor lymphocyte infusion donor (not recorded which). It is not recorded whose cells these are; they may come from a transplant donor. The V gene is TRBV4-3, the J gene TRBJ2-2, with a weak D call TRBD2 (5 bases). Sequenced sample: blood, either unsorted or a sorted T cell fraction (not recorded which). The CDR3 here is CASSQGLGRGTGELFF. CDR3 bases: TGCGCCAGCAGCCAAGGTCTAGGCCGCGGGACCGGGGAGCTGTTTTTT.